Described below is a single TCR beta chain sequence and its context. The antigen remains unidentified. TCRdb's copy holds only in-frame clones and misses some; the assay was immunoSEQ multiplex PCR. The data show some 100,000 clones, around 87% seen once. The sample belongs to a study of T cell responses to AZD1222 COVID-19 vaccine. General observations from the study: Just six people given AZD1222 tested seropositive at baseline.

The sequence was collected from an adult who received the AZD1222 COVID-19 vaccine. This material consisted of peripheral blood, taken 28 days after the second AZD1222 dose.

Here the CDR3 reads CASSLTRSGNTDTQYF. The CDR3 DNA follows: TGTGCCAGCTCACTTACACGTTCCGGGAACACAGATACGCAGTATTTT. V gene TRBV18 combines with J gene TRBJ2-3, with D possibly matching TRBD2 (5 bases). The CDR3 sequence is 16 residues long. Trimming removed 4 bases at V and 2 bases at J, with 16 bases between. Germline V gene sequence: CDR1 KGHSH, CDR2 LQKENI. The full variable domain, rest sourced from reference TRBV18 and TRBJ2-3, is NAGVMQNPRHLVRRRGQEARLRCSPMKGHSHVYWYRQLPEEGLKFMVYLQKENIIDESGMPKERFSAEFPKEGPSILRIQQVVRGDSAAYFCASSLTRSGNTDTQYFGPGTRLTVL.